The rows below give T cell receptor beta chains drawn from one sample of a study of cytomegalovirus exposure and HLA in healthy donors. Some clones are missing from TCRdb's copy, which holds only in-frame ones; the method was immunoSEQ multiplex PCR. The repertoire consists of approximately 150,000 clones, with 80% occurring once and the leading ten covering approximately 15%. Material for sequencing was PBMCs. The source is a middle-aged woman in good health and CMV-seronegative. CDR3s include the opening cysteine and the closing phenylalanine or tryptophan. The order of the fields is V gene, D gene, J gene, clone size, CDR3 DNA, CDR3 protein. D genes are given only for firm matches. Clone size, where shown, is once, few, many, or a class for clones that have expanded.

>TRBV28|.|TRBJ1-1|.
TGTGCCAGCAGTCCTACAGGCCTGGGGAACACTGAAGCTTTCTTT
CASSPTGLGNTEAFF
>TRBV28|TRBD1|TRBJ1-2|.
TGTGCCAGCAGCCCCGGGACAGCTAACTATGGCTACACCTTC
CASSPGTANYGYTF
>TRBV18|.|TRBJ2-7|.
TGTGCCAGCTCACCAAGAGGATACGAGCAGTACTTC
CASSPRGYEQYF
>TRBV6-4|TRBD2|TRBJ2-3|.
TGTGCCAGCAGTGAGGCTAGCGGGGGATTAGATACGCAGTATTTT
CASSEASGGLDTQYF
>TRBV29-1|.|TRBJ1-6|.
TGCAGCGCCGGAGAGGATAATTCACCCCTCCACTTT
CSAGEDNSPLHF
>TRBV6-1|.|TRBJ2-7|.
TGTGCCAGCTCCCCGGGACACATCTCCTACGAGCAGTACTTC
CASSPGHISYEQYF
>TRBV4-3|TRBD1|TRBJ2-5|few
TGCGCCAGCAGCCAAGTCAGGACAGGGCGCGAGACCCAGTACTTC
CASSQVRTGRETQYF
>TRBV2|.|TRBJ2-6|.
TGTGCCAGCAATCCCCAGGCACTTCGAGCCAACGTCCTGACTTTC
CASNPQALRANVLTF
>TRBV5-1|.|TRBJ1-1|.
TGCGCCAGCAGCCCGCGTGAGGGCGGGAACACTGAAGCTTTCTTT
CASSPREGGNTEAFF
>TRBV11-2|.|TRBJ2-7|.
TGTGCCAGCAGCTCGTCGCTGTACAGGGTCCACGAGCAGTACTTC
CASSSSLYRVHEQYF
>TRBV28|.|TRBJ2-1|once
TGTGCCAGCAGGGGGAGTACCCCGAGCTCCTACAATGAGCAGTTCTTC
CASRGSTPSSYNEQFF
>TRBV28|.|TRBJ2-7|few
TGTGCCAGTTGGGGGGGCAGCTCCTACGAGCAGTACTTC
CASWGGSSYEQYF
>TRBV7-2|TRBD1|TRBJ1-5|few
TGTGCCAGCAGCTTAAGGGGGCTGAGTCAGCCCCAGCATTTT
CASSLRGLSQPQHF
>TRBV11-2|TRBD2|TRBJ2-1|few
TGTGCCAGCAGACCCCCCGGCGGGGGGGCCGGGGATGAGCAGTTCTTC
CASRPPGGGAGDEQFF
>TRBV7-2|.|TRBJ2-1|.
TGTGCCAGCAGCTTACTTGGGCAGGATGAGCAGTTCTTC
CASSLLGQDEQFF
>TRBV7-9|TRBD1|TRBJ1-1|.
TGTGCCAGCAGCGAGACAGGGGGGGACCTCGAAGCTTTCTTT
CASSETGGDLEAFF
>TRBV6-6|.|TRBJ2-1|few
TGTGCCAGCCATTTGTCAGGGGTTTACAATGAGCAGTTCTTC
CASHLSGVYNEQFF
>TRBV27|TRBD2|TRBJ2-5|once
TGTGCCAGCAGTGATGGAGCGGGAGGGCCTGTGGAGACCCAGTACTTC
CASSDGAGGPVETQYF
>TRBV30|.|TRBJ1-2|.
TGTGCCTGGAGTGTAGGAGTGAGGGGGACAGGCTACACCTTC
CAWSVGVRGTGYTF
>TRBV28|TRBD2|TRBJ2-1|.
TGTGCCAGCAGTTTATTCCCAGGCGGGGGGGCTCTAGGTAATGAGCAGTTCTTC
CASSLFPGGGALGNEQFF
>TRBV6-5|.|TRBJ2-1|.
TGTGCCAGCGGTGAGAAGAGCTCCTACAATGAGCAGTTCTTC
CASGEKSSYNEQFF
>TRBV28|.|TRBJ1-2|.
TGTGCCAGCAGTCCGAGGACAGTTAGCTATGGCTACACCTTC
CASSPRTVSYGYTF
>TRBV18|.|TRBJ2-3|few
TGTGCCAGCTCACTTATACAGGGACGCACAGATACGCAGTATTTT
CASSLIQGRTDTQYF
>TRBV12-5|.|TRBJ1-4|.
TGTGCTAGTGGTTTCGACCCTAAAATGACGAGACTCAATGAAAAACTGTTTTTT
CASGFDPKMTRLNEKLFF
>TRBV5-3|.|TRBJ1-6|few
TGTGCCCTAGTGTCCTCTGGTGGCTCCTATAATTCACCCCTCCACTTT
CALVSSGGSYNSPLHF
>TRBV11-2|TRBD2|TRBJ2-5|.
TGTGCCAGCTGCGGGGGGCCGTTTGAGACCCAGTACTTC
CASCGGPFETQYF
>TRBV14|.|TRBJ2-5|.
TGTGCCAGCAGCCTCACTCGGGGTGTTGGAGAGACCCAGTACTTC
CASSLTRGVGETQYF
>TRBV7-9|.|TRBJ2-2|.
TGTGCCAGCAGGACTAGGGGGACAGCGGACACCGGGGAGCTGTTTTTT
CASRTRGTADTGELFF
>TRBV4-1|TRBD1|TRBJ1-2|.
TGCGCCAGCAGCCAAGTGGGAGACAGGGTAAGGGACGGCTACACCTTC
CASSQVGDRVRDGYTF
>TRBV30|.|TRBJ1-2|.
TGTGCCTGGACTTACAGTCCAGGGAACTATGGCTACACCTTC
CAWTYSPGNYGYTF
>TRBV5-4|.|TRBJ2-2|.
TGTGCCAGCAGCTTGGACACGGGTACCGGGAACACCGGGGAGCTGTTTTTT
CASSLDTGTGNTGELFF
>TRBV7-9|.|TRBJ2-5|.
TGTGCCAGCAGCTTAGGCGGGGTAGAGACCCAGTACTTC
CASSLGGVETQYF
>TRBV2|TRBD2|TRBJ2-2|.
TGTGCCAGCAGTGAGGTAGCGGGGGGTCGAGGCGGGGAGCTGTTTTTT
CASSEVAGGRGGELFF
>TRBV11-2|TRBD2|TRBJ2-2|.
TGTGCCAGCTCTCATCGGGGGGCCGGGGAGCTGTTTTTT
CASSHRGAGELFF
>TRBV7-6|.|TRBJ2-7|.
TGTGCCAGCACCACTGGGCAGGGGAGGGACGAGCAGTACTTC
CASTTGQGRDEQYF
>TRBV30|.|TRBJ1-5|.
TGTGCCTGGGGCCCCGGGGTAAGCAATCAGCCCCAGCATTTT
CAWGPGVSNQPQHF
>TRBV4-3|TRBD2|TRBJ2-7|.
TGCGCCAGCAGCTCGGGACTAGCGCAATACGAGCAGTACTTC
CASSSGLAQYEQYF
>TRBV5-1|TRBD1|TRBJ1-2|.
TGCGCCAGCAGCTTGGACGGACAGGGGTTAATAGCGAATGGCTACACCTTC
CASSLDGQGLIANGYTF
>TRBV6-1|.|TRBJ2-7|.
TGTGCCAGCAGAGAGATGACAGTAGCCTACGAGCAGTACTTC
CASREMTVAYEQYF
>TRBV5-4|TRBD2|TRBJ2-3|.
TGTGCCAGCAGCTCGCCTACTAGCGGAATCACAGATACGCAGTATTTT
CASSSPTSGITDTQYF